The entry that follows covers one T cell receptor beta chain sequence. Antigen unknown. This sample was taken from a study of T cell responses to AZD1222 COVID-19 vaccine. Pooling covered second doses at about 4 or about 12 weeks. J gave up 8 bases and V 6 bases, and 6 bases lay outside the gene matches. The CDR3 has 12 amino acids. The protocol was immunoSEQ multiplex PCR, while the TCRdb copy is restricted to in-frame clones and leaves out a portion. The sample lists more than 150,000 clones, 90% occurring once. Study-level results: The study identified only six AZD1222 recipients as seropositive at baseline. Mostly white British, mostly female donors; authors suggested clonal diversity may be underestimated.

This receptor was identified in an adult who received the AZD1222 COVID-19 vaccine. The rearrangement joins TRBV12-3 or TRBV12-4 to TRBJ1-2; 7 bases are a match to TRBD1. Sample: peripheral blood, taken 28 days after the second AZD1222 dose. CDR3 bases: TGTGCCAGCAGGAAGGGGGCGCACGGCTACACCTTC. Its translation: CASRKGAHGYTF.